This paragraph reports one T cell receptor beta chain. Its antigen is currently unknown. Original data processing: Filtering was not the same, since immunoSEQ gave junction-only sequences without quality scores. Sequencing used immunoSEQ multiplex PCR; TCRdb keeps in-frame clones, though not all of them. The V and J calls and clone size come from that table; D and trimming were worked out from the DNA. The table shows over 850,000 clones, with 75% to 85% occurring only once. The sample is drawn from a study of shared clonotypes between healthy human individuals. CDR1 and CDR2 from the germline V gene are MNHEY and SMNVEV (reference sequence). The CDR3 spans 13 residues. Trimming removed 5 bases from V and 8 bases from J, with 14 bases in between. Study-level findings and limits: Memory subsets generally showed lower estimated richness than naive subsets. The genetic and exposure-history diversity represented was limited by few donors. The sharing of 4.5% to 5% of naive CD4 clonotypes was seen across a handful of donors.

The V call is TRBV27, the J call TRBJ2-3; D might be TRBD1 (7 bases). The receptor was isolated from a young man in good health. Some clones in this sample may be carry-over from other donors' samples. Sequences were obtained from memory CD4+ T cells from PBMCs. The subset denotes: CD45RA-negative fraction. In DNA form, the CDR3 reads TGTGCCAGCAGTCGATCAGGGGGAGGTACGCAGTATTTT. Translated, it gives CASSRSGGGTQYF.